One sample yielded the 3 T cell receptor beta chains listed below, sequenced in a study of shared clonotypes between healthy human individuals. Using immunoSEQ multiplex PCR, the repertoire was profiled, and TCRdb retains in-frame clones only, with some absent. This table has 2 million to 3 million clones, just over 90% appearing once. Sequenced material: naive CD4+ T cells sorted from blood. This sample's subset: CD45RA+ positively selected. Every receptor here comes from a man between 18 and 35 years old in good health.

This chain connects TRBV10-1 to TRBJ1-1; 8 positions agree with TRBD1. V lost 2 bases and J lost 0; bases outside the gene matches: 5. There are 16 residues in the CDR3. The germline V gene has CDR1 WNHNN and CDR2 SYGVQD (reference sequence). The CDR3: CASSERTGTMNTEAFF. CDR3 in DNA: TGCGCCAGCAGTGAGCGGACAGGGACCATGAACACTGAAGCTTTCTTT.

The CDR3 sequence: CASSLGTSSSYEQYF. The CDR3 DNA reads TGTGCCAGCTCCCTCGGGACTTCCAGCTCCTACGAGCAGTACTTC. The chain links TRBV18 to TRBJ2-7; TRBD2 might be the D (6 bases). The CDR3 is made up of 15 amino acids. Per the germline V gene, CDR1 is KGHSH and CDR2 is LQKENI. V lost 6 bases and J 0 bases, leaving 15 bases between the germline ends.

J is TRBJ1-4 and V is TRBV4-2, with a tentative D call TRBD1 (5 bases). CDR1 is LGHNA and CDR2 is YNFKEQ in the germline V gene. The CDR3 sequence is 16 residues long. The V gene lost 2 bases and the J gene lost 0 bases, with 10 bases spanning the gap. The CDR3 spells CASSQLGGATNEKLFF. The CDR3 DNA reads TGTGCCAGCAGCCAATTGGGGGGTGCAACTAATGAAAAACTGTTTTTT.